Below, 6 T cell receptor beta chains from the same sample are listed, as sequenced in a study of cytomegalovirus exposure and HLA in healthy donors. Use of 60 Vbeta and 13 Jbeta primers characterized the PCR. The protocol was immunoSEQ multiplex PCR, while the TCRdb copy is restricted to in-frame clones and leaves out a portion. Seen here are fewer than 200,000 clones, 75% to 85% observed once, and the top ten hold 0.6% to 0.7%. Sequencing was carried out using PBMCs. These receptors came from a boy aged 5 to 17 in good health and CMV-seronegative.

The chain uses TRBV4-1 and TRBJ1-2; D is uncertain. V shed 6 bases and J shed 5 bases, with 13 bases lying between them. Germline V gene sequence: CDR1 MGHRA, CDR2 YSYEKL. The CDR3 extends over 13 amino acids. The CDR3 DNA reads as TGCGCCAGCAGGGGCGATTCTTTTTATGGCTACACCTTC. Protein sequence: CASRGDSFYGYTF.

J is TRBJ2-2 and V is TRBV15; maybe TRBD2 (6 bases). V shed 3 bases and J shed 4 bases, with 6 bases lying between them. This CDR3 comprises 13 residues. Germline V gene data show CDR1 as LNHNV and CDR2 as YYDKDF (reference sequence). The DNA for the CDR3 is TGTGCCACCAGCAGGGAGGGCACCGGGGAGCTGTTTTTT. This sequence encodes CATSREGTGELFF.

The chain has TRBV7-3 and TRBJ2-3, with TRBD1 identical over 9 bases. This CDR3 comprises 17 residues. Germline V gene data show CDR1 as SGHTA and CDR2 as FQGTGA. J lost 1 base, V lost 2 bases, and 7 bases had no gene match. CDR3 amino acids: CASSLGTGNLGTDTQYF. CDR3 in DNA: TGTGCCAGCAGCTTAGGGACAGGGAATTTGGGCACAGATACGCAGTATTTT.

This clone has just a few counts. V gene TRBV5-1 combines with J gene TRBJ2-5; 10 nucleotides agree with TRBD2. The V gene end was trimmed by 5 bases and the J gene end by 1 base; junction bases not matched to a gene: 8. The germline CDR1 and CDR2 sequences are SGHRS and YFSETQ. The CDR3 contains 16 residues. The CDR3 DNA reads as TGCGCCAGCAGTTGGACTAGCGGCCGATTCCAAGAGACCCAGTACTTC. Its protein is CASSWTSGRFQETQYF.

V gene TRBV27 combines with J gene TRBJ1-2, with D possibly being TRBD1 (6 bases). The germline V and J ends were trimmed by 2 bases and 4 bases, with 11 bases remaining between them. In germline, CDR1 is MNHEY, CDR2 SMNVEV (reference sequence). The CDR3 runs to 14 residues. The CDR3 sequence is CASSLIGGPYGYTF. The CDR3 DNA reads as TGTGCCAGCAGTTTAATCGGGGGGCCCTATGGCTACACCTTC.

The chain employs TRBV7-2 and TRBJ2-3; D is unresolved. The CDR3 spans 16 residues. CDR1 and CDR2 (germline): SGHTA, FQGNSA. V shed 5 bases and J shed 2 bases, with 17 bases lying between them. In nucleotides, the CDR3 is TGTGCCAGCAGCACAAACCGACTTCGCACCACAGATACGCAGTATTTT. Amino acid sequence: CASSTNRLRTTDTQYF.